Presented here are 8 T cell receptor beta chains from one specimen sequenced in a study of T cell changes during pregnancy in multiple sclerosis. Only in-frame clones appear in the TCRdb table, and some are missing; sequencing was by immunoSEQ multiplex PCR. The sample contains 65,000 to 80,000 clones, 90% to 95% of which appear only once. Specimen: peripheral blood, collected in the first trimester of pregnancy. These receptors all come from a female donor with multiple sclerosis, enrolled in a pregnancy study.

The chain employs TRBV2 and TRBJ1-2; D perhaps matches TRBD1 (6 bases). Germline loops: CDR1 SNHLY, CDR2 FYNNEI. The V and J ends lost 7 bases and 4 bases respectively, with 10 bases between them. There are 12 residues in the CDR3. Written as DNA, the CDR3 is TGTGCCAGCACGGACAGCATCTATGGCTACACCTTC. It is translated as CASTDSIYGYTF.

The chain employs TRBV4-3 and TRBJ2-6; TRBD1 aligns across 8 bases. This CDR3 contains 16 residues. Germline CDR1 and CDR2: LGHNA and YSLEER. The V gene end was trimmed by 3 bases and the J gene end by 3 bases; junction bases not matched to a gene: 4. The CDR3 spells CASSQQTGDGANVLTF. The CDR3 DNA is TGCGCCAGCAGCCAGCAGACAGGGGATGGGGCCAACGTCCTGACTTTC.

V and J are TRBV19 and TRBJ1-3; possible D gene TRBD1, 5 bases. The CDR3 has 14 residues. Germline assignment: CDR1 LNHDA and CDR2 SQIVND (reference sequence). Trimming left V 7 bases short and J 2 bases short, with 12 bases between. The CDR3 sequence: CASNPQGAGNTIYF. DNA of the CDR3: TGTGCCAGTAATCCCCAAGGGGCTGGAAACACCATATATTTT.

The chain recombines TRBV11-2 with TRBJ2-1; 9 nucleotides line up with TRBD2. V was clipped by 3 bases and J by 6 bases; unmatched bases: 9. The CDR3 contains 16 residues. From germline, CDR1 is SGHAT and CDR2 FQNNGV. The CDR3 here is CASSFSLAGVSNEQFF. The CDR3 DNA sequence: TGTGCCAGCAGCTTCTCCTTAGCGGGAGTCTCCAATGAGCAGTTCTTC.

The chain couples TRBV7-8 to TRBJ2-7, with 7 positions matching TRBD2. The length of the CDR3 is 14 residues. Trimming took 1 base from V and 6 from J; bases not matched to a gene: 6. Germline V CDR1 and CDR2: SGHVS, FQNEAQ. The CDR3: CASSLEGGSREQYF. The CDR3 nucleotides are TGTGCCAGCAGCTTAGAAGGCGGGAGTCGCGAGCAGTACTTC.

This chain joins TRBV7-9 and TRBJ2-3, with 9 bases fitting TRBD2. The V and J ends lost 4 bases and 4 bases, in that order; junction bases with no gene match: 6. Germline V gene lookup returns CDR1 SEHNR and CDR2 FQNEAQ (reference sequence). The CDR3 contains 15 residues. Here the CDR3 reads CASSSYAGGPDTQYF. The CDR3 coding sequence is TGTGCCAGCAGCTCGTACGCGGGAGGGCCAGATACGCAGTATTTT. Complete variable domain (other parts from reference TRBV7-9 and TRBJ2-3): DTGVSQNPRHKITKRGQNVTFRCDPISEHNRLYWYRQTLGQGPEFLTYFQNEAQLEKSRLLSDRFSAERPKGSFSTLEIQRTEQGDSAMYLCASSSYAGGPDTQYFGPGTRLTVL.

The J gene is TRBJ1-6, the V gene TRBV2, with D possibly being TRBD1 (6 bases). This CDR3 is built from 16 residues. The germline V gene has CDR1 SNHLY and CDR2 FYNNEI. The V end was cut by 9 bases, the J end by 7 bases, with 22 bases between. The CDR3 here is CASKTNPGHKNSPLHF. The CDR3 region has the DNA TGTGCCAGTAAAACCAACCCGGGACACAAAAATTCACCCCTCCACTTT.

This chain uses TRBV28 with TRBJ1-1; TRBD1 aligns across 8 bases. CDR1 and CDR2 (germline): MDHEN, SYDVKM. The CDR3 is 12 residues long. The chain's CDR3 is CAATGALAEAFF. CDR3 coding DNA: TGTGCAGCGACAGGGGCGCTGGCTGAAGCTTTCTTT.